This TCR beta chain was identified in a study of CD4 and CD8 cells across lung adenocarcinoma regions. The patients had localized lung adenocarcinoma, a non-small cell subtype. TCRdb used MiXCR to reprocess the PCR reads, holding one entry per CDR3 protein. The table lists approximately 2,400 distinct CDR3 sequences, roughly 50% of them singletons, with about 20% in the top ten. Germline V gene lookup returns CDR1 MNHEY and CDR2 SVGAGI. V dropped 0 bases and J dropped 7 bases, with 21 bases sitting between them. The CDR3 covers 17 residues. This sequence joins TRBV6-5 and TRBJ1-2; D may be TRBD1 (6 bases). The sequence was obtained from a female donor with lung adenocarcinoma. The CD4 and CD8 labels of this study may be unreliable. Sample: CD4+ T cells from the center of a lung tumor. CDR3 DNA: TGTGCCAGCAGTTACTCGTCAAAGGCCAACAGGGCTAGTGGCTACACCTTC. Its protein product is CASSYSSKANRASGYTF.